These 13 T cell receptor beta chains were all obtained from the same sample, sequenced in a study of radiotherapy plus CTLA-4 blockade in lung cancer. TCRdb keeps only in-frame clones here, not all; method: immunoSEQ multiplex PCR. Among more than 35,000 clones listed, more than 80% were seen once. Specimen: peripheral blood, collected from a patient treated with radiotherapy plus ipilimumab. The source of these receptors is a human donor with non-small cell lung cancer who had stable disease on radiotherapy plus ipilimumab.

The J gene is TRBJ2-1, the V gene TRBV1; TRBD2, the table's D call, lacks a check against the DNA. TRBV1 is an annotated pseudogene. There are 18 residues in the CDR3. CDR3 sequence reads: CTSSQDRTSGSLMYGQFF. CDR3 coding DNA: TGCACCAGCAGCCAAGACCGGACTAGCGGGAGTTTAATGTATGGGCAGTTCTTC.

The rearrangement links TRBV5-6 to TRBJ1-2, with TRBD1 matching 8 bases. V trimming: 2 bases; J trimming: 4 bases; junction bases outside the gene matches: 7. Germline loops: CDR1 SGHDT, CDR2 YYEEEE. The CDR3 is 15 amino acids. The CDR3 DNA follows: TGTGCCAGCAGCTTCTACAAGGACAGGGCCTATGGCTACACCTTC. As protein: CASSFYKDRAYGYTF.

The chain carries TRBV29-1 and TRBJ2-5; 7 positions agree with TRBD2. This CDR3 spans 15 amino acids. Germline CDR1 reads SQVTM; CDR2 reads ANQGSEA. With 6 bases clipped from V and 2 bases from J, the junction kept 12 bases outside the gene matches. The CDR3 loop is CSVLAAQVGQETQYF. For the CDR3, the DNA is TGCAGCGTCCTAGCGGCCCAGGTTGGGCAAGAGACCCAGTACTTC.

V is TRBV28 and J is TRBJ2-1, with 12 bases lining up with TRBD2. The CDR3 extends over 16 amino acids. V was clipped by 3 bases and J by 8 bases; unmatched bases: 8. In germline, CDR1 is MDHEN, CDR2 SYDVKM. The CDR3 spells CASSLTSGSRKDEQFF. CDR3 DNA: TGTGCCAGCAGTTTGACTAGCGGGAGTCGAAAGGATGAGCAGTTCTTC.

J is TRBJ2-7 and V is TRBV10-3; 8 bases agree with TRBD2. This CDR3 has 14 amino acids. In germline, CDR1 is ENHRY, CDR2 SYGVKD. Trimming took 9 bases from V and 3 from J; bases not matched to a gene: 10. The CDR3 region has the DNA TGTGCCATAAAAAGCGGACTAGCTATCTACGAGCAGTACTTC. Protein product: CAIKSGLAIYEQYF.

This chain connects TRBV27 to TRBJ2-1; 12 nucleotides match TRBD2. V shed 2 bases, J shed 7 bases, and the junction held 6 bases outside the gene matches. Germline lookup yields CDR1 MNHEY and CDR2 SMNVEV (reference sequence). The CDR3 loop spans 16 amino acids. The CDR3 here is CASSLSQTSGSNEQFF. As DNA, the CDR3 is TGTGCCAGCAGTTTAAGTCAGACTAGCGGGAGTAATGAGCAGTTCTTC.

CDR3 in amino acids: CASSRGYADNEKLFF. For the CDR3, the DNA is TGTGCCAGCAGTCGGGGTTATGCGGATAATGAAAAACTGTTTTTT. This chain joins TRBV7-2 and TRBJ1-4; D is undetermined. The CDR3 has 15 amino acids. Germline-derived CDR1 and CDR2 are SGHTA and FQGNSA. Deletions cut 6 bases from V and 4 bases from J, with 15 bases between.

The chain recombines TRBV13 with TRBJ2-2; 14 bases line up with TRBD2. The germline V gene has CDR1 PRHDT and CDR2 FYEKMQ (reference sequence). CDR3 length: 18 amino acids. The ends lost 3 bases at V and 0 bases at J; junction bases unmatched: 3. Written as DNA, the CDR3 is TGTGCCAGCAGCTTGACTAGCGGGAGGGGTGCGAACACCGGGGAGCTGTTTTTT. Its translation is CASSLTSGRGANTGELFF.

J is TRBJ2-1 and V is TRBV29-1, with 8 bases identical to TRBD2. Germline CDR1 is SQVTM and CDR2 is ANQGSEA. CDR3 length: 12 amino acids. The DNA of the CDR3 is TGCAGTCCCAGCGGGAGAAGGGGTGAGCAGTTCTTC. As protein: CSPSGRRGEQFF.

The chain recombines TRBV5-4 with TRBJ2-3; a weak D match, TRBD2 (6 bases). The CDR3 loop spans 13 amino acids. Trimming cost V 3 bases and J 12 bases, with 17 bases left between them. The germline gives CDR1 SGHNT, CDR2 YYREEE (reference sequence). The CDR3 sequence: CASSSLVSGLQYF. The CDR3 coding sequence is TGTGCCAGCAGCTCTCTTGTCTCCGGACTACAGTATTTT.

This chain uses TRBV15 with TRBJ2-7; 7 bases map to TRBD1. The ends lost 5 bases at V and 2 bases at J; junction bases unmatched: 12. From germline, CDR1 is LNHNV and CDR2 YYDKDF (reference sequence). This CDR3 comprises 16 residues. The CDR3 bases are TGTGCCACCAGCGTCCGAACCGGGACAGCACCCTACGAGCAGTACTTC. Translated, it gives CATSVRTGTAPYEQYF.

This chain uses TRBV5-5 with TRBJ2-2; D might be TRBD1 (5 bases). Germline CDR1 is SGHKS and CDR2 is YYEKEE (reference sequence). Trimming cost V 0 bases and J 7 bases, with 10 bases left between them. The CDR3 extends over 14 amino acids. The CDR3 sequence: CASSLALRDGELFF. CDR3 DNA sequence: TGTGCCAGCAGCTTGGCCCTCAGGGACGGGGAGCTGTTTTTT.

This rearrangement joins TRBV18 to TRBJ2-7; tentatively, D is TRBD1 (5 bases). Trimming removed 2 bases at V and 0 bases at J, with 8 bases between. The CDR3 contains 14 residues. Germline assignment: CDR1 KGHSH and CDR2 LQKENI. The CDR3 here is CASSPGAHSYEQYF. Here the CDR3 DNA reads TGTGCCAGCTCACCAGGGGCCCACTCCTACGAGCAGTACTTC. Drawing the rest from reference TRBV18 and TRBJ2-7, the complete variable domain is NAGVMQNPRHLVRRRGQEARLRCSPMKGHSHVYWYRQLPEEGLKFMVYLQKENIIDESGMPKERFSAEFPKEGPSILRIQQVVRGDSAAYFCASSPGAHSYEQYFGPGTRLTVT.